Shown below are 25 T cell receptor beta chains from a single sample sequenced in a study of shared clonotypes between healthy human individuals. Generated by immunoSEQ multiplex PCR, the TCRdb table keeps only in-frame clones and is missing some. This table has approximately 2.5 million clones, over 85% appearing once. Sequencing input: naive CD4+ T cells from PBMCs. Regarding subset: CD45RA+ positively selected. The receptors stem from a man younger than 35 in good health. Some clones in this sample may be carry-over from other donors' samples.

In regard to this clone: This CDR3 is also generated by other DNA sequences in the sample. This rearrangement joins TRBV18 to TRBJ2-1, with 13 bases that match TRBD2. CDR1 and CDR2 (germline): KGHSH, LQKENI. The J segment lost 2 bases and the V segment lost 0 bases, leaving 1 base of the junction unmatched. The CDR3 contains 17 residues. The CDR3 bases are TGTGCCAGCTCACCACCGGGACTAGCGGGGCCCTACAATGAGCAGTTCTTC. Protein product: CASSPPGLAGPYNEQFF.

CDR3 bases: TGTGCCAGCAGCAATGCGGGCCGGGGACTAGCGAGGGCGGGCGAGCAGTACTTC. Encoded protein: CASSNAGRGLARAGEQYF. The chain has TRBV12-1 and TRBJ2-7; no DNA check was done on the table's D call, TRBD2. TRBV12-1 corresponds to a pseudogene. The CDR3 is 18 amino acids.

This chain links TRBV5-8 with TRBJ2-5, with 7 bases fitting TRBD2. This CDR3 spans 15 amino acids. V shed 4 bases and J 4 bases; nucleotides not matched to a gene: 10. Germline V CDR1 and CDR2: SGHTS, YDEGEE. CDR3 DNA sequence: TGTGCCAGCAGCCCGGGGCAGCGGGATTTAGAGACCCAGTACTTC. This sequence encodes CASSPGQRDLETQYF.

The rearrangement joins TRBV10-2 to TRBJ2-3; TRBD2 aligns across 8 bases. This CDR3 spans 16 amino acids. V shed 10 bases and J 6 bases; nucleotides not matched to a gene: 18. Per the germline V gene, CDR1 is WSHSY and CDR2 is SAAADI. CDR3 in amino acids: CAKDISSHGRGDTQYF. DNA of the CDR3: TGCGCCAAAGATATTAGCAGCCACGGGAGGGGGGATACGCAGTATTTT.

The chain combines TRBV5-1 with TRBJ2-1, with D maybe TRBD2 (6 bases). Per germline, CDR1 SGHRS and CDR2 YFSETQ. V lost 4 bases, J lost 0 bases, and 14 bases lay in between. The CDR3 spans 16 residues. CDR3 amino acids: CASSLNSGSSYNEQFF. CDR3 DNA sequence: TGCGCCAGCAGCCTTAATAGCGGTTCCTCCTACAATGAGCAGTTCTTC.

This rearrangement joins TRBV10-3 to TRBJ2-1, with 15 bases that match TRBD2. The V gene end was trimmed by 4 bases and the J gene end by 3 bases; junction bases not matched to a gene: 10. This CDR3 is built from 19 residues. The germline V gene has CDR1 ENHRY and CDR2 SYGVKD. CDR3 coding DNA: TGTGCCATCAGTGCCTCTGCGGGACTAGCGGGAGGTGACTACAATGAGCAGTTCTTC. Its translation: CAISASAGLAGGDYNEQFF.

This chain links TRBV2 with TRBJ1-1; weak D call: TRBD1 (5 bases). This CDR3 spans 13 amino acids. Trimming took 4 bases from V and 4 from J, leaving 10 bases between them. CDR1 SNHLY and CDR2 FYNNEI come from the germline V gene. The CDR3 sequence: CASSARAGTEAFF. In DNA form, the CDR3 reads TGTGCCAGCAGTGCCAGGGCGGGCACTGAAGCTTTCTTT.

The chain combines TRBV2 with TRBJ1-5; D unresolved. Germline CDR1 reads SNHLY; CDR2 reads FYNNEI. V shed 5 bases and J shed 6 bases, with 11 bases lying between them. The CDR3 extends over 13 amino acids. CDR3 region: CASSRRTAQPQHF. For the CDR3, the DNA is TGTGCCAGCAGTCGAAGAACGGCTCAGCCCCAGCATTTT.

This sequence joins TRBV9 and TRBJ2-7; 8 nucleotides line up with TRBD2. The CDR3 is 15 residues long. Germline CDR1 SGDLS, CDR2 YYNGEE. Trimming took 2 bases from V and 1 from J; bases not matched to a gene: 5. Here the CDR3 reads CASSVGERESYEQYF. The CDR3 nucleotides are TGTGCCAGCAGCGTTGGTGAGCGGGAGTCCTACGAGCAGTACTTC.

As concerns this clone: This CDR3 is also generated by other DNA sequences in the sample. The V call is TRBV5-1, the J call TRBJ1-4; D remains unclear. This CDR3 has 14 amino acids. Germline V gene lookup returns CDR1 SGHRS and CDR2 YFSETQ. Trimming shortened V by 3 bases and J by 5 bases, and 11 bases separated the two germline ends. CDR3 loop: CASSSDGLNEKLFF. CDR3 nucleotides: TGCGCCAGCAGCTCCGACGGCCTGAATGAAAAACTGTTTTTT.

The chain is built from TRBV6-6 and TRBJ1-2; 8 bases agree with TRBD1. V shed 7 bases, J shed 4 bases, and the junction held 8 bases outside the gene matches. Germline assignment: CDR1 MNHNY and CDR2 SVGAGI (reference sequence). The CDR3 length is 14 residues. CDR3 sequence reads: CASTLGQGVYGYTF. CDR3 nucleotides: TGTGCCAGCACCCTCGGACAGGGAGTCTATGGCTACACCTTC.

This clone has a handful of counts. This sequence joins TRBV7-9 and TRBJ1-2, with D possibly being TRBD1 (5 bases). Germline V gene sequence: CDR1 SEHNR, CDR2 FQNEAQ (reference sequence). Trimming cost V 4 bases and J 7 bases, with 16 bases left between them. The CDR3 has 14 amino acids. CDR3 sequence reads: CASSSHAGSGGYTF. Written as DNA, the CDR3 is TGTGCCAGCAGCTCACACGCAGGGTCGGGTGGCTACACCTTC.

The CDR3 here is CASRATGGFIYEQYF. In DNA, the CDR3 is TGTGCCAGCAGAGCTACAGGGGGATTCATCTACGAGCAGTACTTC. This chain connects TRBV11-2 to TRBJ2-7; 8 positions match TRBD1. Germline V gives CDR1 SGHAT, CDR2 FQNNGV. The CDR3 covers 15 residues. Trimming at V came to 6 bases and at J to 3 bases, leaving 10 bases not matched to a gene.

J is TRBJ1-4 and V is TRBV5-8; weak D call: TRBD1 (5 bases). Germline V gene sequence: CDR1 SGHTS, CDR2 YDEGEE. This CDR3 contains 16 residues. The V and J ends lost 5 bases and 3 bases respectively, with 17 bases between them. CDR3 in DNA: TGTGCCAGCAGTCACAGAGGGCAGGGACCTAATGAAAAACTGTTTTTT. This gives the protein CASSHRGQGPNEKLFF.

The CDR3 loop reads CASSLGSHRLNYGYTF. The CDR3 region has the DNA TGCGCCAGCAGCTTAGGCAGCCACCGTCTTAACTATGGCTACACCTTC. The rearrangement joins TRBV5-1 to TRBJ1-2; unclear D gene. V was pared by 2 bases and J by 1 base, with 15 bases between. Germline values: CDR1 SGHRS, CDR2 YFSETQ. The length of the CDR3 is 16 residues.

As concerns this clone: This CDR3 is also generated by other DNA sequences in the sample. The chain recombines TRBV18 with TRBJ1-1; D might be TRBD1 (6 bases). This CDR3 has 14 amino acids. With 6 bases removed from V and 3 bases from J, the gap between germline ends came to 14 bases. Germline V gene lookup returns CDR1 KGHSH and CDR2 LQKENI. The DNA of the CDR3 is TGTGCCAGCTCCCCCCGGGCAGGGGACACTGAAGCTTTCTTT. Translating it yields CASSPRAGDTEAFF.

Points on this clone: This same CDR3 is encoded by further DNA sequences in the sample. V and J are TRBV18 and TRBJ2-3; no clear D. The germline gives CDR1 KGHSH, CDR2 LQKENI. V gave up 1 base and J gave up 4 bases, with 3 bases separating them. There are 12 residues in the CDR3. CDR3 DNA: TGTGCCAGCTCACCACTCCCAGATACGCAGTATTTT. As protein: CASSPLPDTQYF.

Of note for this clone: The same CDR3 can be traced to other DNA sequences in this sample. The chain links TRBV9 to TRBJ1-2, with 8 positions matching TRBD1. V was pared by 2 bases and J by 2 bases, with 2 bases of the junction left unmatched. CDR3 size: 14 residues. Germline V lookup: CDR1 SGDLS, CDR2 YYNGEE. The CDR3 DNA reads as TGTGCCAGCAGCGTTGCAGGGGGCAACTATGGCTACACCTTC. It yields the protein CASSVAGGNYGYTF.

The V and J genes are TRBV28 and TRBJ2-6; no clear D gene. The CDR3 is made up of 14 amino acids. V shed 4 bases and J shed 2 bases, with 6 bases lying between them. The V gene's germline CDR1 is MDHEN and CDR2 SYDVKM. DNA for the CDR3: TGTGCCAGCAGTTACATAGCTGGGGCCAACGTCCTGACTTTC. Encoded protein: CASSYIAGANVLTF.

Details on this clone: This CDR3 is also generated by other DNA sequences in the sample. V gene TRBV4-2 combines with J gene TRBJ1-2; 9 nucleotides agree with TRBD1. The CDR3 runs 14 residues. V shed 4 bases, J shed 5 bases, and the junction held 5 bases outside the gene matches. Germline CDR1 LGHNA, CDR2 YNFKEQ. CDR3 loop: CASSLGTGNYGYTF. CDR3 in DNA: TGTGCCAGCAGCCTCGGGACAGGGAATTATGGCTACACCTTC.

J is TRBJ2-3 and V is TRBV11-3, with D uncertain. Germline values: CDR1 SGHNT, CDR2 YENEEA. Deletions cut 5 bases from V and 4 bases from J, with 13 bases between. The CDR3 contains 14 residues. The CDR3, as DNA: TGTGCCAGCAGCAAATTGGGAAGGGCAGATACGCAGTATTTT. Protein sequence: CASSKLGRADTQYF.

The CDR3 reads CAISPGQVVLEQYF. The CDR3 nucleotides are TGTGCCATCAGCCCGGGACAGGTGGTCCTCGAGCAGTACTTC. The gene calls are TRBV10-3 and TRBJ2-7, with TRBD1 matching over 8 bases. The CDR3 consists of 14 residues. Germline CDR1 ENHRY, CDR2 SYGVKD. Trimming removed 6 bases from V and 6 bases from J; junction bases left unmatched: 10.

CDR3 coding DNA: TGTGCCAGCAGCGCCCAGTGGGGTGGGGGCACTGAAGCTTTCTTT. Its protein is CASSAQWGGGTEAFF. This chain uses TRBV7-2 with TRBJ1-1, with a tentative D call TRBD1 (5 bases). This CDR3 spans 15 amino acids. V shed 5 bases and J shed 4 bases, with 17 bases lying between them. In germline, CDR1 is SGHTA, CDR2 FQGNSA.

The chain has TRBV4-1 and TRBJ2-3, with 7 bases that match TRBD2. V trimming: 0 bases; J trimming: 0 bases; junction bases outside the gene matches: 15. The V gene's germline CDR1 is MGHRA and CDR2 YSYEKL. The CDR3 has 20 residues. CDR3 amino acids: CASSQELASTNYPSTDTQYF. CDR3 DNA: TGCGCCAGCAGCCAAGAACTAGCGTCTACCAATTACCCTAGCACAGATACGCAGTATTTT.

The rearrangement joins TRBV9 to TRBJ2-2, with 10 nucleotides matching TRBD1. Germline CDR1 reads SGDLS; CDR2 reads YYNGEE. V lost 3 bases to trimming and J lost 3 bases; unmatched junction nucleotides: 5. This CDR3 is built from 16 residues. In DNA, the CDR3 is TGTGCCAGCAGCGCCGGGACAGGGGTGGACACCGGGGAGCTGTTTTTT. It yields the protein CASSAGTGVDTGELFF. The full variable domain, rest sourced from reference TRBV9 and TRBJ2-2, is DSGVTQTPKHLITATGQRVTLRCSPRSGDLSVYWYQQSLDQGLQFLIQYYNGEERAKGNILERFSAQQFPDLHSELNLSSLELGDSALYFCASSAGTGVDTGELFFGEGSRLTVL.